A single sample gave rise to the 11 T cell receptor beta chains below, sequenced in a study of shared clonotypes between healthy human individuals. The repertoire was sequenced with immunoSEQ multiplex PCR; TCRdb's copy has only in-frame clones and lacks some. The table has 300,000 to 350,000 clones, less than 75% seen once. Sequencing input: memory CD4+ T cells sorted from blood. Indicated subset: CD45RA-negative fraction. The receptors here all came from a man aged 30 to 45 in good health.

V is TRBV5-4 and J is TRBJ1-1, with D perhaps matching TRBD1 (6 bases). The germline V gene encodes CDR1 SGHNT and CDR2 YYREEE (reference sequence). There are 12 residues in the CDR3. V dropped 3 bases and J dropped 8 bases, with 11 bases sitting between them. The CDR3 reads CASSSQGGEAFF. The CDR3 DNA follows: TGTGCCAGCAGCTCACAGGGAGGGGAAGCTTTCTTT. The variable domain in full, completed from reference TRBV5-4 and TRBJ1-1, reads ETGVTQSPTHLIKTRGQQVTLRCSSQSGHNTVSWYQQALGQGPQFIFQYYREEENGRGNFPPRFSGLQFPNYSSELNVNALELDDSALYLCASSSQGGEAFFGQGTRLTVV.

The V gene is TRBV10-3, the J gene TRBJ1-5; D gene uncertain. The CDR3 consists of 15 residues. V was pared by 6 bases and J by 1 base, with 13 bases between. The germline V gene encodes CDR1 ENHRY and CDR2 SYGVKD. The CDR3 nucleotides are TGTGCCATCAGAAAGGGTTTAGAAAGCAATCAGCCCCAGCATTTT. Translation: CAIRKGLESNQPQHF.

This clone was seen repeatedly, ten times or more. The sample holds other DNA sequences that translate to the same CDR3. The V gene is TRBV11-2, the J gene TRBJ2-7; 9 bases are a match to TRBD1. Germline values: CDR1 SGHAT, CDR2 FQNNGV. This CDR3 is built from 16 residues. The ends lost 5 bases at V and 3 bases at J; junction bases unmatched: 11. This chain's CDR3 is CASSPLRRTGDYEQYF. The CDR3 DNA is TGTGCCAGCAGCCCCCTCCGTAGGACAGGGGACTACGAGCAGTACTTC.

This clone showed up just a few times. The chain employs TRBV7-8 and TRBJ2-7; D is undetermined. This CDR3 region has 15 residues. The V end was cut by 5 bases, the J end by 2 bases, with 16 bases between. Germline V lookup: CDR1 SGHVS, CDR2 FQNEAQ. CDR3 nucleotide sequence: TGTGCCAGCAGCCTAAGCCGAGTGGTAACCTACGAGCAGTACTTC. It yields the protein CASSLSRVVTYEQYF.

This rearrangement joins TRBV29-1 to TRBJ1-2; 8 bases fit TRBD1. Germline values: CDR1 SQVTM, CDR2 ANQGSEA. V trimming: 6 bases; J trimming: 0 bases; junction bases outside the gene matches: 9. CDR3 length: 15 residues. The chain's CDR3 is CSVQGQGASNYGYTF. DNA of the CDR3: TGCAGCGTCCAAGGACAGGGAGCCTCTAACTATGGCTACACCTTC.

This clone has a single count. V gene TRBV29-1 combines with J gene TRBJ1-2, with D possibly TRBD1 on 5 matching bases. V was clipped by 2 bases and J by 6 bases, with 13 bases between them. Germline V gives CDR1 SQVTM, CDR2 ANQGSEA. This CDR3 is 13 amino acids long. This CDR3 is CSVERTGRNGYTF. Written as DNA, the CDR3 is TGCAGCGTTGAAAGGACGGGGCGAAATGGCTACACCTTC.

The chain employs TRBV5-8 and TRBJ1-5, with a tentative D call TRBD1 (5 bases). The CDR3 runs to 17 residues. From germline, CDR1 is SGHTS and CDR2 YDEGEE. The V end lost 10 bases, the J end lost 0 bases, and 23 bases lay between the germline ends. The CDR3 DNA sequence: TGTGCCGGGGGGGAACCGCTTAGTTTTAATAGCAATCAGCCCCAGCATTTT. Translated: CAGGEPLSFNSNQPQHF.

The V gene is TRBV5-4, the J gene TRBJ2-3; TRBD2 agrees at 8 bases. With V trimmed by 0 bases and J by 4 bases, 10 bases remained unmatched. Germline V gives CDR1 SGHNT, CDR2 YYREEE (reference sequence). The CDR3 is 17 residues long. The CDR3 reads CASSLGPPGGWSDTQYF. The DNA for the CDR3 is TGTGCCAGCAGCTTGGGCCCCCCGGGAGGGTGGTCAGATACGCAGTATTTT.

The chain is built from TRBV19 and TRBJ1-5, with 7 bases fitting TRBD1. Germline trimming cut 6 bases from V and 6 bases from J; bases unmatched to any gene: 17. Per the germline V gene, CDR1 is LNHDA and CDR2 is SQIVND (reference sequence). The CDR3 loop spans 17 amino acids. The CDR3 DNA follows: TGTGCCAGTAGCTACGGGACAGCCTTCTTCGTGGGTCAGCCCCAGCATTTT. This translates into CASSYGTAFFVGQPQHF.

The chain has TRBV7-4 and TRBJ1-5; weak D call: TRBD1 (5 bases). The V gene lost 3 bases and the J gene lost 2 bases, with 8 bases spanning the gap. This CDR3 spans 14 amino acids. Germline CDR1 reads SGHVT; CDR2 reads SQSDAQ. The CDR3 is CASSFGGRNQPQHF. Written as DNA, the CDR3 is TGTGCCAGCAGCTTCGGGGGTCGCAATCAGCCCCAGCATTTT.

The V and J genes are TRBV5-4 and TRBJ2-3; 12 positions match TRBD2. V lost 2 bases, J lost 4 bases, and 5 bases stayed unmatched. Looked up from germline, CDR1 is SGHNT and CDR2 is YYREEE (reference sequence). The CDR3 totals 16 residues. CDR3 DNA: TGTGCCAGCAGCTTCTCTAGCGGGAGGGTGGCAGATACGCAGTATTTT. Its protein is CASSFSSGRVADTQYF.